This is a list of T cell receptor beta chains from one sample in a study of OX40 agonist ivuxolimab in advanced cancers. Clones were sequenced by immunoSEQ multiplex PCR, and TCRdb holds only the in-frame ones, with some missing. The sample contains tens of thousands of clones, approximately 80% of which appear only once. The sequenced sample was CD4+ or CD8+ T cells sorted from blood, obtained in a trial of the OX40 agonist ivuxolimab. These TCRs come from an adult with an advanced solid tumor such as melanoma, head and neck, liver or kidney cancer. Both conserved end residues are part of each CDR3. Each record gives: D gene, clone size, J gene, V gene, CDR3 protein, CDR3 DNA. D genes are given only for firm matches. Rows give clone size only sometimes, using once, few, many, or a class for an expanded clone.

d_gene: TRBD1; abundance: -; j_gene: TRBJ2-7; v_gene: TRBV28; CDR3aa: CASSFEPGQQPQYF; CDR3nt: TGTGCCAGCAGTTTCGAGCCGGGACAGCAGCCTCAGTACTTC
d_gene: TRBD1; abundance: -; j_gene: TRBJ1-2; v_gene: TRBV28; CDR3aa: CASSSPGTGDYGYTF; CDR3nt: TGTGCCAGCAGTTCACCCGGGACAGGGGACTATGGCTACACCTTC
d_gene: TRBD1; abundance: -; j_gene: TRBJ2-1; v_gene: TRBV19; CDR3aa: CASTRGTGEYNEQFF; CDR3nt: TGTGCCAGTACCCGCGGGACAGGGGAATACAATGAGCAGTTCTTC
d_gene: -; abundance: -; j_gene: TRBJ1-4; v_gene: TRBV27; CDR3aa: CASSLSNRGRAREKLFF; CDR3nt: TGTGCCAGCAGTTTATCGAATCGCGGCAGGGCGAGGGAAAAACTGTTTTTT
d_gene: -; abundance: -; j_gene: TRBJ2-7; v_gene: TRBV4-3; CDR3aa: CASSQAGTRGDEQYF; CDR3nt: TGCGCCAGCAGCCAAGCGGGTACTCGAGGGGACGAGCAGTACTTC
d_gene: -; abundance: once; j_gene: TRBJ2-1; v_gene: TRBV5-6; CDR3aa: CASSLYGSSYNEQFF; CDR3nt: TGTGCCAGCAGCTTGTACGGGAGCTCCTACAATGAGCAGTTCTTC
d_gene: -; abundance: -; j_gene: TRBJ1-3; v_gene: TRBV7-8; CDR3aa: CASSGRTSNTIYF; CDR3nt: TGTGCCAGCAGCGGACGGACGTCGAACACCATATATTTT
d_gene: -; abundance: -; j_gene: TRBJ2-1; v_gene: TRBV29-1; CDR3aa: CSVDGEGSGNEQFF; CDR3nt: TGCAGCGTTGACGGGGAAGGGTCGGGTAATGAGCAGTTCTTC
d_gene: -; abundance: -; j_gene: TRBJ1-5; v_gene: TRBV5-6; CDR3aa: CASSLRGAGGNQPQHF; CDR3nt: TGTGCCAGCAGCTTGCGAGGGGCTGGAGGAAATCAGCCCCAGCATTTT
d_gene: -; abundance: few; j_gene: TRBJ2-1; v_gene: TRBV6-1; CDR3aa: CASSDYYNEQFF; CDR3nt: TGTGCCAGCAGTGACTATTACAATGAGCAGTTCTTC
d_gene: -; abundance: -; j_gene: TRBJ2-5; v_gene: TRBV28; CDR3aa: CASGYRGGTQYF; CDR3nt: TGTGCCAGCGGATACAGGGGGGGGACCCAGTACTTC
d_gene: TRBD1; abundance: -; j_gene: TRBJ1-2; v_gene: TRBV30; CDR3aa: CAWTNRQGNYGYTF; CDR3nt: TGTGCCTGGACCAATAGACAGGGGAACTATGGCTACACCTTC
d_gene: -; abundance: -; j_gene: TRBJ1-1; v_gene: TRBV29-1; CDR3aa: CSTGEMNTEAFF; CDR3nt: TGCAGCACAGGTGAAATGAACACTGAAGCTTTCTTT
d_gene: -; abundance: -; j_gene: TRBJ1-3; v_gene: TRBV6-6; CDR3aa: CASSYGGGASGNTIYF; CDR3nt: TGTGCCAGCAGTTACGGAGGGGGTGCCTCTGGAAACACCATATATTTT
d_gene: -; abundance: -; j_gene: TRBJ1-2; v_gene: TRBV6-5; CDR3aa: CASSYDWGAWGYTF; CDR3nt: TGTGCCAGCAGTTACGATTGGGGCGCGTGGGGCTACACCTTC
d_gene: TRBD2; abundance: few; j_gene: TRBJ2-3; v_gene: TRBV10-1; CDR3aa: CASSGSTSGTDTQYF; CDR3nt: TGCGCCAGCAGTGGGTCGACTAGCGGCACAGATACGCAGTATTTT
d_gene: TRBD1; abundance: -; j_gene: TRBJ1-3; v_gene: TRBV30; CDR3aa: CAWSRQGGNTIYF; CDR3nt: TGTGCCTGGAGTCGACAGGGGGGAAACACCATATATTTT
d_gene: -; abundance: -; j_gene: TRBJ2-6; v_gene: TRBV12-5; CDR3aa: CASALRGLARTSGANVLTF; CDR3nt: TGTGCTAGTGCATTGCGAGGTCTAGCGCGGACCTCTGGGGCCAACGTCCTGACTTTC
d_gene: -; abundance: -; j_gene: TRBJ1-3; v_gene: TRBV29-1; CDR3aa: CSVEGLDYSSGNTIYF; CDR3nt: TGCAGCGTTGAAGGGCTGGACTACAGCTCTGGAAACACCATATATTTT
d_gene: -; abundance: -; j_gene: TRBJ1-1; v_gene: TRBV2; CDR3aa: CASNQDRWGSTEAFF; CDR3nt: TGTGCCAGCAACCAAGACAGATGGGGTAGCACTGAAGCTTTCTTT
d_gene: TRBD2; abundance: -; j_gene: TRBJ2-7; v_gene: TRBV28; CDR3aa: CASSSAGGRSYEQYF; CDR3nt: TGTGCCAGCAGTTCAGCGGGAGGACGCTCCTACGAGCAGTACTTC
d_gene: -; abundance: -; j_gene: TRBJ2-1; v_gene: TRBV4-3; CDR3aa: CASSQGSGEGAYNEQFF; CDR3nt: TGCGCCAGCAGCCAAGGGAGCGGAGAGGGGGCCTACAATGAGCAGTTCTTC
d_gene: TRBD2; abundance: -; j_gene: TRBJ2-1; v_gene: TRBV4-2; CDR3aa: CASSQDPSGSWNEQFF; CDR3nt: TGTGCCAGCAGCCAAGATCCTAGCGGGAGTTGGAATGAGCAGTTCTTC
d_gene: TRBD1; abundance: few; j_gene: TRBJ2-7; v_gene: TRBV2; CDR3aa: CASSGISGTGGIYEQYF; CDR3nt: TGTGCCAGCAGTGGCATCTCCGGGACAGGGGGCATCTACGAGCAGTACTTC
d_gene: -; abundance: -; j_gene: TRBJ1-1; v_gene: TRBV12-5; CDR3aa: CASGLSGTEAFF; CDR3nt: TGTGCTAGTGGTTTGTCCGGGACTGAAGCTTTCTTT
d_gene: -; abundance: -; j_gene: TRBJ2-3; v_gene: TRBV2; CDR3aa: CASSEQGSTDTQYF; CDR3nt: TGTGCCAGCAGTGAACAGGGAAGCACAGATACGCAGTATTTT
d_gene: -; abundance: once; j_gene: TRBJ1-3; v_gene: TRBV5-1; CDR3aa: CASSLSPGSGNTIYF; CDR3nt: TGCGCCAGCAGCTTGTCACCAGGGTCTGGAAACACCATATATTTT
d_gene: -; abundance: -; j_gene: TRBJ1-1; v_gene: TRBV30; CDR3aa: CAWSVGSGGTEAFF; CDR3nt: TGTGCCTGGAGTGTAGGATCCGGGGGCACTGAAGCTTTCTTT
d_gene: -; abundance: -; j_gene: TRBJ2-1; v_gene: TRBV7-9; CDR3aa: CASSLNGGWQFF; CDR3nt: TGTGCCAGCAGCCTTAACGGCGGTTGGCAGTTCTTC
d_gene: TRBD2; abundance: -; j_gene: TRBJ2-3; v_gene: TRBV9; CDR3aa: CASSVSGGAAGDTQYF; CDR3nt: TGTGCCAGCAGCGTTAGCGGGGGGGCCGCCGGAGATACGCAGTATTTT
d_gene: -; abundance: -; j_gene: TRBJ1-1; v_gene: TRBV28; CDR3aa: CASSFSATEAFF; CDR3nt: TGTGCCAGCAGTTTCAGTGCGACTGAAGCTTTCTTT